The rows below give T cell receptor beta chains drawn from one sample of a study of shared clonotypes between healthy human individuals. The method was immunoSEQ multiplex PCR; TCRdb's version includes in-frame clones alone and lacks a portion of them. The sample carries roughly 2,000,000 clones, about 95% recorded once. The sequenced material came from naive CD8+ T cells sorted from blood. All receptors derive from a man in his late teens or twenties in good health. The CDR3 runs from the conserved cysteine through the conserved F or W. Each record gives: CDR3 DNA, CDR3 protein, clone size, V gene, J gene, D gene. D genes are given only for firm matches. Clone sizes are given selectively: once, few, many, or a class where the clone is expanded.

CDR3nt: TGTGCCAGCAGTGGGACAGAGAACACCGGGGAGCTGTTTTTT; CDR3aa: CASSGTENTGELFF; abundance: .; v_gene: TRBV2; j_gene: TRBJ2-2; d_gene: .
CDR3nt: TGTGCCAGCAGTTTAAGCCTAGCGGGACTCACCGGGGAGCTGTTTTTT; CDR3aa: CASSLSLAGLTGELFF; abundance: once; v_gene: TRBV27; j_gene: TRBJ2-2; d_gene: TRBD2
CDR3nt: TGTGCCACCAGCAGGATAGCAACTAATGAAAAACTGTTTTTT; CDR3aa: CATSRIATNEKLFF; abundance: once; v_gene: TRBV15; j_gene: TRBJ1-4; d_gene: .
CDR3nt: TGCGCCAGCAGCCTGTTCGACTCCTACGAGCAGTACTTC; CDR3aa: CASSLFDSYEQYF; abundance: .; v_gene: TRBV4-1; j_gene: TRBJ2-7; d_gene: .
CDR3nt: TGTGCCAGCAGTTTCCACAAGACACAAGCCAGCTACGAGCAGTACTTC; CDR3aa: CASSFHKTQASYEQYF; abundance: .; v_gene: TRBV28; j_gene: TRBJ2-7; d_gene: .
CDR3nt: TGCAGCGTCCGAGGAGGGGGCTATGGCTACACCTTC; CDR3aa: CSVRGGGYGYTF; abundance: .; v_gene: TRBV29-1; j_gene: TRBJ1-2; d_gene: .
CDR3nt: TGTGCCAGCAGCTCCCAAGATCACCGAAACATCTATAATTCACCCCTCCACTTT; CDR3aa: CASSSQDHRNIYNSPLHF; abundance: .; v_gene: TRBV7-9; j_gene: TRBJ1-6; d_gene: .
CDR3nt: TGCGCCAGCAGCTTGGATGACAGCTACCTCGGGAACATTCAGTACTTC; CDR3aa: CASSLDDSYLGNIQYF; abundance: .; v_gene: TRBV5-1; j_gene: TRBJ2-4; d_gene: .
CDR3nt: TGCGCCAGCAGCCAGGCGCTGACAGGGGGCGCCAACAATGAGCAGTTCTTC; CDR3aa: CASSQALTGGANNEQFF; abundance: once; v_gene: TRBV4-1; j_gene: TRBJ2-1; d_gene: TRBD1
CDR3nt: TGTGCCAGCAGCCCAGGGAACTCCTACGAGCAGTACTTC; CDR3aa: CASSPGNSYEQYF; abundance: .; v_gene: TRBV5-6; j_gene: TRBJ2-7; d_gene: .
CDR3nt: TGTGCCAGCAGCCTCCGGGACAGGGGTAATGAGCAGTTCTTC; CDR3aa: CASSLRDRGNEQFF; abundance: .; v_gene: TRBV5-4; j_gene: TRBJ2-1; d_gene: TRBD1
CDR3nt: TGTGCCAGCAGCCCGGGTCACGAGCAGTACTTC; CDR3aa: CASSPGHEQYF; abundance: .; v_gene: TRBV28; j_gene: TRBJ2-7; d_gene: .
CDR3nt: TGTGCCAGCACCACCCCCGGACAGCTCAATCAGCCCCAGCATTTT; CDR3aa: CASTTPGQLNQPQHF; abundance: once; v_gene: TRBV28; j_gene: TRBJ1-5; d_gene: .
CDR3nt: TGTGCCAGCAGTTCCGAAGGGACAGGGACCTACGAGCAGTACTTC; CDR3aa: CASSSEGTGTYEQYF; abundance: .; v_gene: TRBV6-6; j_gene: TRBJ2-7; d_gene: TRBD1
CDR3nt: TGTGCCAGTAGTCCGGGACTAGCGGGGTACGAGCAGTACTTC; CDR3aa: CASSPGLAGYEQYF; abundance: few; v_gene: TRBV19; j_gene: TRBJ2-7; d_gene: TRBD2
CDR3nt: TGTGCCAGCAGCGGGCAGGGGGGCTACACCTTC; CDR3aa: CASSGQGGYTF; abundance: few; v_gene: TRBV9; j_gene: TRBJ1-2; d_gene: .
CDR3nt: TGTGCCAGCAGCTTATTTGTCGGGGGGGTAGACAATGAGCAGTTCTTC; CDR3aa: CASSLFVGGVDNEQFF; abundance: .; v_gene: TRBV7-9; j_gene: TRBJ2-1; d_gene: TRBD2
CDR3nt: TGCGCCAGCAGCCCTGCGGGGGGCACAGATACGCAGTATTTT; CDR3aa: CASSPAGGTDTQYF; abundance: once; v_gene: TRBV4-1; j_gene: TRBJ2-3; d_gene: TRBD2
CDR3nt: TGTGCCAGCAGCTTACATCAAGGCGCCTACGAGCAGTACTTC; CDR3aa: CASSLHQGAYEQYF; abundance: .; v_gene: TRBV7-8; j_gene: TRBJ2-7; d_gene: .
CDR3nt: TGTGCCAGCAGTTATTTGGGGTCGGGCAATCAGCCCCAGCATTTT; CDR3aa: CASSYLGSGNQPQHF; abundance: .; v_gene: TRBV5-6; j_gene: TRBJ1-5; d_gene: .
CDR3nt: TGCGCCAGCAGCCAAGTAGGGGACAGGGCGATAGGAACTAATGAAAAACTGTTTTTT; CDR3aa: CASSQVGDRAIGTNEKLFF; abundance: .; v_gene: TRBV4-1; j_gene: TRBJ1-4; d_gene: TRBD1
CDR3nt: TGTGCCAGCACTATGGGGCAGGGGGCTGTTGGCTACACCTTC; CDR3aa: CASTMGQGAVGYTF; abundance: .; v_gene: TRBV13; j_gene: TRBJ1-2; d_gene: TRBD1
CDR3nt: TGTGCCAGCAGCTTAGGGCCCCTCAATGAGCAGTTCTTC; CDR3aa: CASSLGPLNEQFF; abundance: .; v_gene: TRBV13; j_gene: TRBJ2-1; d_gene: .
CDR3nt: TGTGCCAGCAGCTCCCTTTGGGAGACCCAGTACTTC; CDR3aa: CASSSLWETQYF; abundance: .; v_gene: TRBV5-6; j_gene: TRBJ2-5; d_gene: .
CDR3nt: TGTGCCAGCAGCTTGGGGAACCCCGGGGAGTATGGCTACACCTTC; CDR3aa: CASSLGNPGEYGYTF; abundance: .; v_gene: TRBV5-6; j_gene: TRBJ1-2; d_gene: .
CDR3nt: TGCAGCGCCGTTCAGGGGAGCGGAGCTAATGAAAAACTGTTTTTT; CDR3aa: CSAVQGSGANEKLFF; abundance: .; v_gene: TRBV29-1; j_gene: TRBJ1-4; d_gene: .
CDR3nt: TGCGCCAGCAGCTTGGCGTTAGCGGGGGGTTACACCGGGGAGCTGTTTTTT; CDR3aa: CASSLALAGGYTGELFF; abundance: .; v_gene: TRBV5-1; j_gene: TRBJ2-2; d_gene: TRBD2
CDR3nt: TGTGCCAGCAGCTTAGAACTAGCGGGAGCGGGCACCGGGGAGCTGTTTTTT; CDR3aa: CASSLELAGAGTGELFF; abundance: .; v_gene: TRBV7-8; j_gene: TRBJ2-2; d_gene: TRBD2
CDR3nt: TGCGCCAGCAGCCAAGATGCGGGCAACCTCCTCACCGGGGAGCTGTTTTTT; CDR3aa: CASSQDAGNLLTGELFF; abundance: .; v_gene: TRBV4-3; j_gene: TRBJ2-2; d_gene: .
CDR3nt: TGTGCCAGCAGCTTAGCCGGAGGGACAGTTAATGAAAAACTGTTTTTT; CDR3aa: CASSLAGGTVNEKLFF; abundance: few; v_gene: TRBV7-9; j_gene: TRBJ1-4; d_gene: TRBD1
CDR3nt: TGTGCCTGGAGTGTACAGGGTTCGAATGAGCAGTTCTTC; CDR3aa: CAWSVQGSNEQFF; abundance: .; v_gene: TRBV30; j_gene: TRBJ2-1; d_gene: .
CDR3nt: TGCGCCAGCAGTGGTACCGTAGCGGGAGGCCGTATGGAGCAGTACTTC; CDR3aa: CASSGTVAGGRMEQYF; abundance: .; v_gene: TRBV10-1; j_gene: TRBJ2-7; d_gene: TRBD2
CDR3nt: TGTGCCAGCAGCCAAGATAAGGAGGGGAATCAGCCCCAGCATTTT; CDR3aa: CASSQDKEGNQPQHF; abundance: once; v_gene: TRBV14; j_gene: TRBJ1-5; d_gene: .
CDR3nt: TGCGCCAGCAGCCAAGACCCTAGCGGGAGCACCTACAATGAGCAGTTCTTC; CDR3aa: CASSQDPSGSTYNEQFF; abundance: once; v_gene: TRBV4-1; j_gene: TRBJ2-1; d_gene: TRBD2
CDR3nt: TGTGCCAGCAGACAGGGTACCACTGAAGCTTTCTTT; CDR3aa: CASRQGTTEAFF; abundance: .; v_gene: TRBV6-1; j_gene: TRBJ1-1; d_gene: .
CDR3nt: TGTGCCAGCAGTCTAGCGGCCGATTACGAGCAGTACTTC; CDR3aa: CASSLAADYEQYF; abundance: .; v_gene: TRBV6-5; j_gene: TRBJ2-7; d_gene: TRBD2
CDR3nt: TGTGCCAGCAGTTACTCGAATCTCGGCCCCTACGAGCAGTACTTC; CDR3aa: CASSYSNLGPYEQYF; abundance: .; v_gene: TRBV6-5; j_gene: TRBJ2-7; d_gene: .
CDR3nt: TGTGCCAGCAGCCCGGGACCGAACAATGAAAAACTGTTTTTT; CDR3aa: CASSPGPNNEKLFF; abundance: .; v_gene: TRBV9; j_gene: TRBJ1-4; d_gene: .
CDR3nt: TGTGCCAGCAGCCCGAGCTACAATGAGCAGTTCTTC; CDR3aa: CASSPSYNEQFF; abundance: once; v_gene: TRBV5-8; j_gene: TRBJ2-1; d_gene: .
CDR3nt: TGTGCCAGCAGTTACCGTGGGGACACTGAAGCTTTCTTT; CDR3aa: CASSYRGDTEAFF; abundance: .; v_gene: TRBV6-5; j_gene: TRBJ1-1; d_gene: .
CDR3nt: TGTGCCAGCAACGGCGAGGGGGAGACCCAGTACTTC; CDR3aa: CASNGEGETQYF; abundance: .; v_gene: TRBV28; j_gene: TRBJ2-5; d_gene: .
CDR3nt: TGCAGTGCTCAGGACAATGAGCAGTTCTTC; CDR3aa: CSAQDNEQFF; abundance: .; v_gene: TRBV20-1; j_gene: TRBJ2-1; d_gene: .
CDR3nt: TGTGCCAGCAGCCACGACAACTATGGCTACACCTTC; CDR3aa: CASSHDNYGYTF; abundance: .; v_gene: TRBV6-5; j_gene: TRBJ1-2; d_gene: .
CDR3nt: TGTGCCAGCAGCGCGGAGACAGGATCAGAAGCTTTCTTT; CDR3aa: CASSAETGSEAFF; abundance: .; v_gene: TRBV9; j_gene: TRBJ1-1; d_gene: .
CDR3nt: TGCGCCAGCAGCCAAGATAGGGGACTAGCAGTGGAGCAGTACTTC; CDR3aa: CASSQDRGLAVEQYF; abundance: .; v_gene: TRBV4-1; j_gene: TRBJ2-7; d_gene: TRBD2
CDR3nt: TGTGCCAGCAGTGAATCACAGGGGGGTTGGACTGAAGCTTTCTTT; CDR3aa: CASSESQGGWTEAFF; abundance: .; v_gene: TRBV6-1; j_gene: TRBJ1-1; d_gene: TRBD1
CDR3nt: TGCGCCAGCAGCTTTGACAGCACCTCTGGAAACACCATATATTTT; CDR3aa: CASSFDSTSGNTIYF; abundance: .; v_gene: TRBV5-1; j_gene: TRBJ1-3; d_gene: .
CDR3nt: TGCGCCAGCAGCCAGGGCGACTACAATGAGCAGTTCTTC; CDR3aa: CASSQGDYNEQFF; abundance: .; v_gene: TRBV4-3; j_gene: TRBJ2-1; d_gene: .
CDR3nt: TGTGCCAGCAGCTCAGGACTAGAAGAGACCCAGTACTTC; CDR3aa: CASSSGLEETQYF; abundance: once; v_gene: TRBV5-4; j_gene: TRBJ2-5; d_gene: TRBD2
CDR3nt: TGCGCCAGCAGCCCTCAGGGCCCGGGCTACGAGCAGTACTTC; CDR3aa: CASSPQGPGYEQYF; abundance: .; v_gene: TRBV4-3; j_gene: TRBJ2-7; d_gene: .
CDR3nt: TGTGCCAGCAGTTTACTTGGGGGTAGAGGCTACACCTTC; CDR3aa: CASSLLGGRGYTF; abundance: .; v_gene: TRBV27; j_gene: TRBJ1-2; d_gene: .
CDR3nt: TGTGCCAGCAGCCCCGGAAGCGGGGAGCTGTTTTTT; CDR3aa: CASSPGSGELFF; abundance: .; v_gene: TRBV5-4; j_gene: TRBJ2-2; d_gene: .
CDR3nt: TGTGCCAGTAGGGACAGATCAACGCAGACCCAGTACTTC; CDR3aa: CASRDRSTQTQYF; abundance: .; v_gene: TRBV19; j_gene: TRBJ2-5; d_gene: .
CDR3nt: TGTGCCAGCAGCTTACGCGGACAGGGTTGGACTGAAGCTTTCTTT; CDR3aa: CASSLRGQGWTEAFF; abundance: once; v_gene: TRBV5-8; j_gene: TRBJ1-1; d_gene: TRBD1
CDR3nt: TGTGCCAGCAGTGAATGGTTGGATTCACCCCTCCACTTT; CDR3aa: CASSEWLDSPLHF; abundance: .; v_gene: TRBV6-1; j_gene: TRBJ1-6; d_gene: .
CDR3nt: TGTGCCAGCAGTTTACAGGGGGCGTACGAGCAGTACTTC; CDR3aa: CASSLQGAYEQYF; abundance: .; v_gene: TRBV27; j_gene: TRBJ2-7; d_gene: TRBD1
CDR3nt: TGCGCCAGCAGCCAAGAGCTTCCGGAGAATCAGCCCCAGCATTTT; CDR3aa: CASSQELPENQPQHF; abundance: .; v_gene: TRBV4-1; j_gene: TRBJ1-5; d_gene: .
CDR3nt: TGTGCCAGCAGTTACATGTCGGGCTCCTACGAGCAGTACTTC; CDR3aa: CASSYMSGSYEQYF; abundance: .; v_gene: TRBV6-5; j_gene: TRBJ2-7; d_gene: .
CDR3nt: TGTGCCAGCAGCCCGGTGGAAGGCAACACTGAAGCTTTCTTT; CDR3aa: CASSPVEGNTEAFF; abundance: once; v_gene: TRBV7-9; j_gene: TRBJ1-1; d_gene: .
CDR3nt: TGTGCCAGCAGCTTAGATCGTATTCCGGCGGGAGCCCAAGAGACCCAGTACTTC; CDR3aa: CASSLDRIPAGAQETQYF; abundance: .; v_gene: TRBV7-8; j_gene: TRBJ2-5; d_gene: TRBD2